The source of this T cell receptor beta chain is a study of OX40 agonist ivuxolimab in advanced cancers. Study background: Every 2 weeks, patients got intravenous ivuxolimab at one of six dose levels (0.01-10 mg/kg). Participants averaged approximately 65 years of age (range roughly 23 to 79) and were around 85% male.

The V and J ends lost 4 bases and 0 bases respectively, with 13 bases between them. CDR1 SGHDT and CDR2 YYEEEE come from the germline V gene. The CDR3 has 15 amino acids. Of note for this clone: Its antigen is not known.

Some clones are missing from TCRdb's copy, which holds only in-frame ones; the method was immunoSEQ multiplex PCR. This sample has over 95,000 clones, with over 75% found just once. Overall study results and limits: Low levels of normalized T-cell clonal expansion also appeared in some nonresponders.

This chain links TRBV5-6 with TRBJ1-2; D remains ambiguous. This receptor was taken from an adult with an advanced solid tumor such as melanoma, head and neck, liver or kidney cancer. The sequencing used CD4+ or CD8+ T cells sorted from blood, collected in a trial of the OX40 agonist ivuxolimab. The CDR3 loop reads CASSVRALPNYGYTF. CDR3 DNA: TGTGCCAGCAGCGTTAGGGCGTTACCTAACTATGGCTACACCTTC.